These T cell receptor beta chains were read from a single sample in a study of blood T cell repertoires in COVID-19. Clones were read by immunoSEQ multiplex PCR, and TCRdb kept only the in-frame ones, dropping some. The sample includes 46,000 or so clones, around 90% of them seen just once. Sequencing was performed on peripheral blood. The source of these receptors is a man between 65 and 80 years old with active COVID-19. Both conserved end residues are part of each CDR3. The D gene is left open where the match is weak. Some rows have no size entry. The others give once, few or many, or a class for an expanded clone.

cdr3_nt: TGTGCCATCAGTGAGTCTGCGGCCTACGAGCAGTACTTC
cdr3_aa: CAISESAAYEQYF
clone_size: NA
d_call: NA
j_call: TRBJ2-7
v_call: TRBV10-3

cdr3_nt: TGCGCCTCCATGGGCAGGGGGCTCACGGGCTACACCTTC
cdr3_aa: CASMGRGLTGYTF
clone_size: NA
d_call: TRBD1
j_call: TRBJ1-2
v_call: TRBV5-1

cdr3_nt: TGTGCCAGCCCACGAGAGTACGAGCAGTACTTC
cdr3_aa: CASPREYEQYF
clone_size: NA
d_call: NA
j_call: TRBJ2-7
v_call: TRBV28

cdr3_nt: TGTGCCAGCAGGACGCAGGGACAGATCAGTTCACCCCTCCACTTT
cdr3_aa: CASRTQGQISSPLHF
clone_size: NA
d_call: TRBD1
j_call: TRBJ1-6
v_call: TRBV6-5

cdr3_nt: TGTGCCAGCAGTGGACCGGGACAGGGAAGCAATCAGCCCCAGCATTTT
cdr3_aa: CASSGPGQGSNQPQHF
clone_size: NA
d_call: TRBD1
j_call: TRBJ1-5
v_call: TRBV6-1

cdr3_nt: TGTGCCAGCAGTTTCGGGGTTGTTCGACCTTACCAATCCTACGAGCAGTACTTC
cdr3_aa: CASSFGVVRPYQSYEQYF
clone_size: NA
d_call: NA
j_call: TRBJ2-7
v_call: TRBV6-2/TRBV6-3

cdr3_nt: TGTGCCAGCTCACCGGCGGGACTAGTGCACACCGGGGAGCTGTTTTTT
cdr3_aa: CASSPAGLVHTGELFF
clone_size: once
d_call: TRBD2
j_call: TRBJ2-2
v_call: TRBV18

cdr3_nt: TGTGCCAGCAGTTACCTCGGGGGGGCCAGAGATACGCAGTATTTT
cdr3_aa: CASSYLGGARDTQYF
clone_size: NA
d_call: TRBD2
j_call: TRBJ2-3
v_call: TRBV6-2/TRBV6-3

cdr3_nt: TGTGCCAGTAGCCCGACAGTCCTTTTGGACGAGCAGTACTTC
cdr3_aa: CASSPTVLLDEQYF
clone_size: NA
d_call: NA
j_call: TRBJ2-7
v_call: TRBV19

cdr3_nt: TGTGCCAGCAGCTCTGGGACAATGCAAACTGAGACCCAGTACTTC
cdr3_aa: CASSSGTMQTETQYF
clone_size: NA
d_call: NA
j_call: TRBJ2-5
v_call: TRBV5-5

cdr3_nt: TGTGCCAGCAGCTCCCCGGGGGGGGGCGAGCAGTACTTC
cdr3_aa: CASSSPGGGEQYF
clone_size: NA
d_call: NA
j_call: TRBJ2-7
v_call: TRBV21-1

cdr3_nt: TGCGCCAGCAGCTTGGGACGGGCTAGCGGGACCTCCTACGAGCAGTACTTC
cdr3_aa: CASSLGRASGTSYEQYF
clone_size: NA
d_call: TRBD2
j_call: TRBJ2-7
v_call: TRBV5-1

cdr3_nt: TGTGCCAGCAGCGTCGGGGGACTAGCACGGACCGGGGAGCTGTTTTTT
cdr3_aa: CASSVGGLARTGELFF
clone_size: NA
d_call: TRBD2
j_call: TRBJ2-2
v_call: TRBV7-6

cdr3_nt: TGTGCCTGGAGGGCCAACTACGAGCAGTACTTC
cdr3_aa: CAWRANYEQYF
clone_size: NA
d_call: NA
j_call: TRBJ2-7
v_call: TRBV30

cdr3_nt: TGTGCCACCAGTGAGCCGGGACTGGGGAGTGAAAAACTGTTTTTT
cdr3_aa: CATSEPGLGSEKLFF
clone_size: NA
d_call: NA
j_call: TRBJ1-4
v_call: TRBV24-1

cdr3_nt: TGTGCCAGCAGTTCGCTTCCCGGTGCGCAGTACTTC
cdr3_aa: CASSSLPGAQYF
clone_size: NA
d_call: NA
j_call: TRBJ2-7
v_call: TRBV28

cdr3_nt: TGTGCCAGCAGTCGTCCCCTAGGTGATGAGCAGTTCTTC
cdr3_aa: CASSRPLGDEQFF
clone_size: NA
d_call: NA
j_call: TRBJ2-1
v_call: TRBV28

cdr3_nt: TGCGCCAGCAGCCCGGACAGGGGGCGACTTCTTGATGGCTACACCTTC
cdr3_aa: CASSPDRGRLLDGYTF
clone_size: NA
d_call: TRBD1
j_call: TRBJ1-2
v_call: TRBV10-1

cdr3_nt: TGTGCCACCAGCCAAGACAGGGCCCCATCAAAACTGTTTTTT
cdr3_aa: CATSQDRAPSKLFF
clone_size: NA
d_call: TRBD1
j_call: TRBJ1-4
v_call: TRBV15

cdr3_nt: TGTGCCAGCAGTGGCAGGAATCAGCCCCAGCATTTT
cdr3_aa: CASSGRNQPQHF
clone_size: few
d_call: NA
j_call: TRBJ1-5
v_call: TRBV2

cdr3_nt: TGTGCCAGCTCAGCCGACAGGAAGAACACTGAAGCTTTCTTT
cdr3_aa: CASSADRKNTEAFF
clone_size: few
d_call: NA
j_call: TRBJ1-1
v_call: TRBV18

cdr3_nt: TGCGCCAGCAGACCCCTGACAGACTACGAGCAGTACTTC
cdr3_aa: CASRPLTDYEQYF
clone_size: NA
d_call: NA
j_call: TRBJ2-7
v_call: TRBV10-2

cdr3_nt: TGTGCCAGTACAGGGGATGGAGAGACCCAGTACTTC
cdr3_aa: CASTGDGETQYF
clone_size: NA
d_call: TRBD1
j_call: TRBJ2-5
v_call: TRBV2

cdr3_nt: TGTGCCAGCAGCCAAGTCTTTGAAGTGGGAGGGAGAGACAATGAGCAGTTCTTC
cdr3_aa: CASSQVFEVGGRDNEQFF
clone_size: NA
d_call: TRBD2
j_call: TRBJ2-1
v_call: TRBV3-1/TRBV3-2